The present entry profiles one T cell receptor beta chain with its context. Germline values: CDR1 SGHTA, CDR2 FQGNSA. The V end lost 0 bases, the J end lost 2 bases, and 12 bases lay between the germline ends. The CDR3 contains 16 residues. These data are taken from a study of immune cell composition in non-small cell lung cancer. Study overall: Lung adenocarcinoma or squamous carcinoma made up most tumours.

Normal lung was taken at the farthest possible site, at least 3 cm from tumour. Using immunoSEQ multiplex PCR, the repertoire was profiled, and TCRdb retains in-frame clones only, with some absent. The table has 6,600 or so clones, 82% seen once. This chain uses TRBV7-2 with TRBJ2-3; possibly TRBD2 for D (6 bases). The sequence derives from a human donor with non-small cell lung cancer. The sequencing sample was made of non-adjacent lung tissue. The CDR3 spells CASSLAPGSHTDTQYF. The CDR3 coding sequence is TGTGCCAGCAGCTTAGCTCCCGGGAGCCACACAGATACGCAGTATTTT.